This T cell receptor (beta chain) was identified in a study of T cells in Graves' hyperthyroidism and ophthalmopathy. Findings and limits, study-wide: Researchers found most expanded thyroid clonotypes above 0.001 in blood as well. A model of 13 V-J features distinguished ophthalmopathy from stable hyperthyroidism.

V lost 5 bases and J lost 3, with 10 bases in between. This CDR3 contains 12 residues. Germline CDR1 DFQATT, CDR2 SNEGSKA (reference sequence). In this sample, this clonotype turned up many times. Its specificity is not known. Clinical symptoms, serum thyroxine, TRAb, thyroid ultrasound and orbital computed tomography informed diagnoses. Roughly 10 ml of fresh peripheral blood supplied the PBMCs. Amplification yielded TCR beta CDR3 regions, with RNA transcripts as the source. Primed by the HTBI set, a first-round RT-PCR was run on the TCR CDR3. TCRdb reprocessed the multiplex PCR reads with MiXCR, giving one entry per CDR3 protein. The sample includes some 570,000 distinct CDR3 sequences, 13% to 15% of them seen just once.

This chain joins TRBV20-1 and TRBJ1-1; TRBD1 might be the D (6 bases). Sequenced sample: blood. This receptor was identified in a woman aged 18-29 years with Graves' ophthalmopathy. The CDR3 region has the DNA TGCAGTGCTCCACAGGGCCACACTGAAGCTTTCTTT. Amino acid sequence: CSAPQGHTEAFF.